This T cell receptor beta chain was sequenced in a study of T cell responses to AZD1222 COVID-19 vaccine (dated by TCRdb to about 2021). Regarding the research as a whole: AZD1222 recipients with second doses at about 4 weeks or about 12 weeks were pooled, because spike-specific TCR depth and breadth did not differ between schedules. Trial participants were enrolled by age into 18-55, 56-69 and 70-plus year subgroups, with roughly 150, 30 and 60 TCR-sequenced participants respectively. TCR sequencing was performed for 233 trial participants, of whom about 200 were given two doses of AZD1222 and around 25 were given two doses of MenACWY control vaccine. Here is what the overall study found, with its caveats: The vaccine-associated CD4 TCRs covered the entire spike protein, and the dominant responses fell in regions 160-218 and 743-854. Because no day 14 peak-response samples were available, the repertoires could be characterized only after the peak T cell response. Most participants were white British and females outnumbered males, and the authors suggested that clonal diversity may have been underestimated. Reportedly, almost half of the unique spike-specific TCRs recognized epitopes lying outside the regions that are mutated in the B.1.351 and B.1.1.7 variants. Conclusions about previously exposed vaccinees were limited because only a handful of AZD1222 recipients were SARS-CoV-2 seropositive at baseline. In the small 56-69-year group, the increase in depth fell short of significance, most likely because of low power. Spike-specific TCR breadth and depth rose significantly after two AZD1222 doses compared with day 0 and with MenACWY recipients.

A remark on this clone: Its cognate antigen has yet to be identified. Base qualities are missing; no much larger clone stands one base away.

From cysteine to phenylalanine, the CDR3 is 12 amino acids long. The entry retains the CDR3 DNA only, 36 bases that are in frame from base 1. Cut back by 5 bases and 4 bases, the V and J ends lie 8 bases apart. The germline V gene encodes CDR1 MGHRA and CDR2 YSYEKL. The CDR3 regions of human TCRbeta chains were analyzed by immunosequencing. In the source study's methods: TCRs in the repertoires were matched against a reference library of SARS-CoV-2-specific TCRs that had been generated with the MIRA antigen-specificity platform. Breadth meant the fraction of unique TCRs that were SARS-CoV-2-associated, whereas depth meant the fraction of total T cells that were SARS-CoV-2-associated. Using the MIRA data, each spike-specific TCR was assigned both to the spike region to which the TCR was reactive and to a CD4 or CD8 class. Log10-transformed breadth and depth values were compared by one-way ANOVA with Sidak's multiple comparisons tests. This is the immuneACCESS table as TCRdb keeps it, with only in-frame sequences that have V and J called. A part of the clones is gone; compared with another copy, unresolved V genes explain less than half, and the rest is unexplained. V and J calls and clone size are those listed in that table; D and trimming were worked out from the DNA. For this sample the table gives 110,000 to 150,000 clones, of which 85% to 95% were detected only once. Over 8% of the sample is in the top ten clones.

The time point tag for this specimen amounts to: baseline before first vaccination. Samples from vaccinated people were obtained from the UK trials COV001 and COV002, which included a single-blind randomized controlled phase 2/3 trial of AZD1222 (ChAdOx1 nCoV-19) in healthy adults. For TCRbeta chain sequencing, PBMC samples were collected from trial participants at day 0 and at day 28 after the second dose. This TCR was sampled from an adult in good health. This chain joins TRBV4-1 to TRBJ1-2, and the D gene may be TRBD1, 5 bases matching. Specimen: peripheral blood, collected on day 0 of AZD1222 vaccination. In nucleotides, the sequence is TGCGCCAGCAGCGCGGGGCCCTATGGCTACACCTTC. This gives the protein CASSAGPYGYTF.